The entry below describes one T cell receptor (beta chain). CDR1 and CDR2 (germline): SGHRS, YFSETQ. This CDR3 has 15 amino acids. The V gene end was trimmed by 0 bases and the J gene end by 9 bases; junction bases not matched to a gene: 6. These data belong to a study of technical replicates of blood from a handful of donors. TCRdb keeps only in-frame clones here, not all; method: immunoSEQ multiplex PCR. The table lists 65,000 to 70,000 clones, about 87% of them singletons. The sequenced material came from PBMCs. This TCR derives from a human donor in good health. Some clones in this sample may be carry-over from other donors' samples. The chain joins TRBV5-1 to TRBJ2-5; the match to TRBD2 covers 12 bases. The CDR3 sequence: CASSLGLAGEEAQYF. Written as DNA, the CDR3 is TGCGCCAGCAGCTTGGGACTAGCGGGGGAGGAGGCCCAGTACTTC.